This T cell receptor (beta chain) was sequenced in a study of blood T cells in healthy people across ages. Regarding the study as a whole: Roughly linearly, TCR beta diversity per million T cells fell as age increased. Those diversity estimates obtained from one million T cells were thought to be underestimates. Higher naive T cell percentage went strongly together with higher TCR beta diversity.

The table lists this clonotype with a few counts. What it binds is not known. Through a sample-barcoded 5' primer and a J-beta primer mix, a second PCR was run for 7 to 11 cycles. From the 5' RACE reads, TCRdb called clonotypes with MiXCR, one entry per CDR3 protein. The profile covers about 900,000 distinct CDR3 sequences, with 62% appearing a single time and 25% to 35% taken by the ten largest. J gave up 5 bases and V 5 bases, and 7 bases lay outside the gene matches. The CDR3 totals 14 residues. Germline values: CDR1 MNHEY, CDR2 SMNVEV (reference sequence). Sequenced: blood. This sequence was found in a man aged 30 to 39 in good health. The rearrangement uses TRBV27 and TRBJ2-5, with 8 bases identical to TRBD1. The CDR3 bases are TGTGCCAGCAGTCCCTACAGGGGGATGGAGACCCAGTACTTC. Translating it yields CASSPYRGMETQYF.